The 29 T cell receptor beta chains below all came from one sample that was sequenced in a study of tumor-infiltrating lymphocytes in primary liver carcinoma. Total RNA amounting to 450 to 550 ng was the source from which TCR beta cDNA was made with a constant-region primer. What produced the TCR beta libraries was three nested multiplex PCR rounds using slightly modified ARM-PCR. TRBV1-TRBV30 forward primers paired with a C-beta reverse primer drove the first two PCR rounds, ten to eleven cycles each. Via MiXCR, TCRdb re-called the multiplex PCR reads, giving one row per CDR3 protein. The table has about 210,000 distinct CDR3 sequences, 65% seen once. Germline DNA was also extracted, while the blood RNA originated from unsorted whole blood. What was sequenced was peripheral blood. Receptors were obtained from a woman aged 55 to 70 with primary liver carcinoma and hepatitis B virus infection.

The rearrangement joins TRBV28 to TRBJ2-1, with 7 bases aligning to TRBD2. This CDR3 is built from 14 residues. With V trimmed by 5 bases and J by 6 bases, 7 bases remained unmatched. Germline CDR1 MDHEN, CDR2 SYDVKM. The CDR3 sequence: CASSPPRESNEQFF. Written as DNA, the CDR3 is TGTGCCAGCAGTCCTCCGCGGGAGAGCAATGAGCAGTTCTTC. Drawing the rest from reference TRBV28 and TRBJ2-1, the complete variable domain is DVKVTQSSRYLVKRTGEKVFLECVQDMDHENMFWYRQDPGLGLRLIYFSYDVKMKEKGDIPEGYSVSREKKERFSLILESASTNQTSMYLCASSPPRESNEQFFGPGTRLTVL.

J is TRBJ2-2 and V is TRBV15, with a weak D call TRBD1 (5 bases). This CDR3 contains 17 residues. Germline V lookup: CDR1 LNHNV, CDR2 YYDKDF (reference sequence). The V end was cut by 1 base, the J end by 7 bases, with 19 bases between. CDR3 nucleotides: TGTGCCACCAGCAGAGTGTCGGGCAGGGTGGGCATCGGGGAGCTGTTTTTT. Residues: CATSRVSGRVGIGELFF.

Of note for this clonotype: The junction differs from germline at one of its ends, possibly a read error. This chain connects TRBV5-1 to TRBJ2-1; possibly TRBD2 for D (6 bases). Germline CDR1 SGHRS, CDR2 YFSETQ. The CDR3 runs to 13 residues. The CDR3 DNA follows: TGCGCCTGCAGTAATTTAGCGGACAATGAGCAGTTCTTC. Translated, it gives CACSNLADNEQFF.

Many counts were recorded for this clonotype. The chain joins TRBV12-3 or TRBV12-4 to TRBJ2-2; TRBD1 matches at 9 bases. This CDR3 region has 17 residues. V shed 5 bases and J 3 bases; nucleotides not matched to a gene: 10. CDR3 bases: TGTGCCAGCAGTGCTACCGCCGACAGGGGGGACACCGGGGAGCTGTTTTTT. Encoded protein: CASSATADRGDTGELFF.

In regard to this clonotype: Sequence at one end of the junction differs from germline and may be a read error. In DNA, the CDR3 is TGTGCCAGCAGCTTAACTTCCTCAGGGCACATTCAGTATTTC. Protein sequence: CASSLTSSGHIQYF. The chain recombines TRBV11-2 with TRBJ2-4; D perhaps matches TRBD1 (5 bases). The CDR3 length is 14 residues. Germline assignment: CDR1 SGHAT and CDR2 FQNNGV.

The V gene is TRBV5-1, the J gene TRBJ2-4, with 7 bases fitting TRBD2. Trimming removed 4 bases from V and 5 bases from J; junction bases left unmatched: 12. This CDR3 has 16 residues. Per the germline V gene, CDR1 is SGHRS and CDR2 is YFSETQ. CDR3 in DNA: TGCGCCAGCAGCCCGCAGAGCGGGATACCCGAAAACATTCAGTACTTC. Translated, it gives CASSPQSGIPENIQYF.

The chain combines TRBV24-1 with TRBJ2-1, with a tentative D call TRBD1 (5 bases). The CDR3 runs to 16 residues. Trimming cost V 2 bases and J 1 base, with 11 bases left between them. Germline lookup yields CDR1 KGHDR and CDR2 SFDVKD. CDR3 sequence: CATSDWSQGSYNEQFF. CDR3 bases: TGTGCCACCAGTGATTGGAGTCAGGGATCCTACAATGAGCAGTTCTTC.

This clonotype was found a few times. The chain joins TRBV28 to TRBJ2-7, with 8 bases fitting TRBD2. V shed 6 bases, J shed 4 bases, and the junction held 14 bases outside the gene matches. Germline-derived CDR1 and CDR2 are MDHEN and SYDVKM. This CDR3 is 16 amino acids long. The CDR3 DNA reads TGTGCCAGCAGCCGTCGTTTAAGCGGGAGAAAATACGAGCAGTACTTC. It encodes CASSRRLSGRKYEQYF.

On this clonotype: One base away lies a much larger clone, so this may be a sequencing read error. The V and J genes are TRBV5-1 and TRBJ2-1, with 8 bases identical to TRBD2. Per the germline V gene, CDR1 is SGHRS and CDR2 is YFSETQ. V shed 4 bases, J shed 4 bases, and the junction held 13 bases outside the gene matches. The CDR3 covers 17 residues. The CDR3 bases are TGCGCCAGCAGCCGACGAGGGTCTAGCGGGTCATACAATGAGCAGTTCTTC. It translates to CASSRRGSSGSYNEQFF.

The chain uses TRBV12-3 or TRBV12-4 and TRBJ2-3; 15 positions match TRBD2. After removal of 6 bases from V and 0 bases from J, the junction contained 4 bases not matched to a gene. CDR3 length: 17 residues. Written as DNA, the CDR3 is TGTGCCAGCAGGCCCGGGACTAGCGGGAGGAGCACAGATACGCAGTATTTT. Its protein product is CASRPGTSGRSTDTQYF.

Note on this clonotype: Its ends do not fully match the called genes, so a read error is possible. This chain links TRBV29-1 with TRBJ1-1; D gene unclear. The CDR3 totals 10 residues. Germline loops: CDR1 SQVTM, CDR2 ANQGSEA. CDR3 bases: TGCAGCGCCGCGAACACTGATACTCTCTTT. Its protein product is CSAANTDTLF.

The chain combines TRBV28 with TRBJ2-1, with TRBD2 matching over 13 bases. Germline V gene lookup returns CDR1 MDHEN and CDR2 SYDVKM. This CDR3 spans 15 amino acids. V lost 2 bases, J lost 7 bases, and 2 bases stayed unmatched. The CDR3: CASSLGTSGKNEQFF. For the CDR3, the DNA is TGTGCCAGCAGTTTAGGGACTAGCGGGAAGAATGAGCAGTTCTTC. Using reference TRBV28 and TRBJ2-1 for the parts outside the CDR3, the full variable domain is DVKVTQSSRYLVKRTGEKVFLECVQDMDHENMFWYRQDPGLGLRLIYFSYDVKMKEKGDIPEGYSVSREKKERFSLILESASTNQTSMYLCASSLGTSGKNEQFFGPGTRLTVL.

As concerns this clonotype: One end of the junction is discordant with germline, which a read error may explain. This chain uses TRBV11-2 with TRBJ1-2; 11 nucleotides align to TRBD1. Germline V gives CDR1 SGHAT, CDR2 FQNNGV. The CDR3 length is 17 residues. DNA for the CDR3: TGTGCCAGCAGTCCCATGCCGGACAGGGGGCGAATCTATGACTACACCTTC. Translation: CASSPMPDRGRIYDYTF.

The CDR3: CASSLRVDRSYEQYF. The DNA of the CDR3 is TGTGCCAGCAGCTTGCGGGTAGACAGGTCCTACGAGCAGTACTTC. The chain combines TRBV5-5 with TRBJ2-7; tentative D call: TRBD1 (6 bases). The CDR3 sequence is 15 residues long. Per the germline V gene, CDR1 is SGHKS and CDR2 is YYEKEE (reference sequence). Trimming pared 1 base from V and 1 base from J, leaving 12 bases between.

About this clonotype: One end of the junction is discordant with germline, which a read error may explain. The chain is built from TRBV11-2 and TRBJ2-1; D is perhaps TRBD2 (5 bases). The CDR3 is made up of 14 amino acids. Germline V gene data show CDR1 as SGHAT and CDR2 as FQNNGV. Here the CDR3 reads CDSSTDRLASEQFF. CDR3 sequence (DNA): TGTGACAGCAGCACCGACCGCCTAGCTAGTGAGCAGTTCTTC.

This clonotype was seen a single time. The CDR3 does not end in the conserved phenylalanine or tryptophan, so this is likely a read error. The chain employs TRBV11-3 and TRBJ2-7, with TRBD1 matching over 12 bases. This CDR3 has 15 amino acids. The germline gives CDR1 SGHNT, CDR2 YENEEA. The CDR3 here is CASSLGTGGSLEQYS. CDR3 nucleotides: TGTGCTAGCAGCCTAGGGACAGGGGGCTCCCTCGAGCAGTACTCC.

This clonotype appeared a few times. The J gene is TRBJ2-5, the V gene TRBV30; D tentatively reads TRBD1 or TRBD2 (5 bases each). The CDR3 sequence is 12 residues long. Germline values: CDR1 GTSNPN, CDR2 SVGIG (reference sequence). Trimming took 2 bases from V and 4 from J, leaving 8 bases between them. The DNA for the CDR3 is TGTGCCTGGAGTCGGGACGGAGAGACCCAGTACTTC. It specifies CAWSRDGETQYF.

In the case of this clonotype: This may stem from a read error, because a much larger clone lies one nucleotide away. The final CDR3 position lacks the conserved phenylalanine or tryptophan, pointing to a likely read error. CDR3 region: CSVQQGSYGYTL. CDR3 in DNA: TGCAGCGTACAACAGGGGAGCTATGGCTACACCCTC. The gene calls are TRBV29-1 and TRBJ1-2; 7 nucleotides match TRBD1. Unmatched junction bases numbered 5, after V lost 6 bases and J lost 4 bases. The germline gives CDR1 SQVTM, CDR2 ANQGSEA. There are 12 residues in the CDR3.

This clonotype appeared once. In this CDR3 the conserved last residue, phenylalanine or tryptophan, is missing, so a read error is likely. The chain is built from TRBV11-3 and TRBJ2-3; 10 bases match TRBD2. Germline CDR1 is SGHNT and CDR2 is YENEEA. The CDR3 is made up of 18 amino acids. J gave up 6 bases and V 7 bases, and 19 bases lay outside the gene matches. Written as DNA, the CDR3 is TGTGCCAGCAACTTCGGGTCTAGCGGGAGACAAAGGGGGGATACGCAGTATTGT. It is translated as CASNFGSSGRQRGDTQYC.

Many counts were recorded for this clonotype. V and J are TRBV11-3 and TRBJ1-1; no firm D call. The CDR3 consists of 14 residues. Germline assignment: CDR1 SGHNT and CDR2 YENEEA. Trimming pared 5 bases from V and 5 bases from J, leaving 15 bases between. DNA of the CDR3: TGTGCCAGCAGCGTAGGACGCGGGCGGACTGAAGCTTTCTTT. Translated, it gives CASSVGRGRTEAFF.

This clonotype showed up just a few times. The chain combines TRBV14 with TRBJ2-7; no definite D call. Trimming shortened V by 4 bases and J by 3 bases, and 7 bases separated the two germline ends. Germline CDR1 SGHDN, CDR2 FVKESK. The CDR3 consists of 12 residues. In DNA form, the CDR3 reads TGTGCCAGCAGCCTACGGCTCTACGAGCAGTACTTC. Its protein is CASSLRLYEQYF.

This clonotype has ten or more counts. J is TRBJ2-1 and V is TRBV10-3, with TRBD2 matching 16 bases. Germline-derived CDR1 and CDR2 are ENHRY and SYGVKD. The junction had 12 bases not matched to a gene; V was cut back by 10 bases and J by 12 bases. The CDR3 is 15 residues long. The CDR3 loop reads CASDEPGLAGGRQFF. In DNA, the CDR3 is TGTGCCAGCGACGAACCGGGACTAGCGGGAGGGAGGCAGTTCTTC.

This clonotype was detected only a few times. The gene calls are TRBV5-4 and TRBJ2-1; 9 nucleotides line up with TRBD2. This CDR3 spans 16 amino acids. Germline V gene lookup returns CDR1 SGHNT and CDR2 YYREEE (reference sequence). Losses at the gene ends were 5 bases for V and 5 bases for J; bases not matched to a gene: 11. CDR3 protein: CASSKGGGRANNEQFF. The CDR3 nucleotides are TGTGCCAGCAGTAAGGGGGGCGGGAGGGCCAACAATGAGCAGTTCTTC.

This clonotype was seen only once. Germline is not matched at one junction end, which may reflect a read error. This chain connects TRBV12-3 or TRBV12-4 to TRBJ2-5; TRBD2 agrees at 11 bases. The CDR3 loop spans 16 amino acids. The DNA of the CDR3 is TGTGCCAGCAGCCCGGGGAGTAGCGGGAGGGAGGAGATCCAGTACTTC. It translates to CASSPGSSGREEIQYF.

This clonotype was detected many times. This chain connects TRBV11-2 to TRBJ2-2; 9 nucleotides align to TRBD2. CDR3 length equals 16 residues. Germline trimming cut 1 base from V and 4 bases from J; bases unmatched to any gene: 4. Germline lookup yields CDR1 SGHAT and CDR2 FQNNGV. CDR3 sequence: CASSLGAGGLTGELFF. The CDR3 DNA is TGTGCCAGCAGCTTAGGAGCGGGAGGACTCACCGGGGAGCTGTTTTTT.

In regard to this clonotype: The final CDR3 position lacks the conserved phenylalanine or tryptophan, pointing to a likely read error. This rearrangement joins TRBV11-1 to TRBJ2-3; D possibly uses TRBD1 or TRBD2 (5 bases each). Germline loops: CDR1 SGHAT, CDR2 FQDESV (reference sequence). The CDR3 runs 13 residues. The CDR3 DNA reads as TGTGTCAGCAGCTGGGACCGAACAGATACGCAGTATTCT. This translates into CVSSWDRTDTQYS.

The chain combines TRBV29-1 with TRBJ2-7, with D possibly being TRBD1 (5 bases). The V gene's germline CDR1 is SQVTM and CDR2 ANQGSEA. This CDR3 is 13 amino acids long. CDR3 sequence: CSVRTRGEYEQYF. The CDR3 DNA is TGCAGTGTTAGGACAAGGGGCGAATACGAGCAGTACTTC.

The chain is built from TRBV20-1 and TRBJ2-7, with 13 bases matching TRBD2. Trimming cost V 5 bases and J 7 bases; bases outside gene matches: 11. The V gene's germline CDR1 is DFQATT and CDR2 SNEGSKA (reference sequence). The CDR3 loop spans 15 amino acids. CDR3 sequence (DNA): TGCAGTGCTGCCGCCGGGACTAGCGGGATCGAAGAGCAGTACTTC. Its protein is CSAAAGTSGIEEQYF.

This clonotype has a handful of counts. A much larger clone sits a single nucleotide away, making a read error possible. This chain links TRBV6-5 with TRBJ2-5, with 9 bases aligning to TRBD1. CDR1 and CDR2 from the germline V gene are MNHEY and SVGAGI. The CDR3 spans 16 residues. The CDR3 DNA reads as TGTGCCAGCAGTTACTCGAGACAGGGGGGACAAGAGACCGAGTACTTC. This codes for CASSYSRQGGQETEYF.